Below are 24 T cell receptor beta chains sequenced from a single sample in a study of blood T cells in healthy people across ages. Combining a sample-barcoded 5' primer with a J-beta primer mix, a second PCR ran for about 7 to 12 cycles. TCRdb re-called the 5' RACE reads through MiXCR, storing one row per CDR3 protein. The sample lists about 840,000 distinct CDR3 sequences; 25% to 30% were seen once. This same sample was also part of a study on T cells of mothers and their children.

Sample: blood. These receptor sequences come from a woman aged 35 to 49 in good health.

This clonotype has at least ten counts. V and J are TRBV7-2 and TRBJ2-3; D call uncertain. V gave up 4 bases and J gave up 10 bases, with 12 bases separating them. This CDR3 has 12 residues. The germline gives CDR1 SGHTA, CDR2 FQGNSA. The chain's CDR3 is CASSSMKIAQYF. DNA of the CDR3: TGTGCCAGCAGCTCAATGAAGATCGCGCAGTATTTT.

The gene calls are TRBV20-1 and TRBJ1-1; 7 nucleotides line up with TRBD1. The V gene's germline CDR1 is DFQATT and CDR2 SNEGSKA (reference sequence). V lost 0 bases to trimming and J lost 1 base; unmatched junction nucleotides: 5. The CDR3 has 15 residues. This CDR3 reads CSARDPNRGNTEAFF. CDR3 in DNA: TGCAGTGCTAGAGATCCTAACAGGGGGAACACTGAAGCTTTCTTT.

The CDR3 sequence: CAWEGQGSNYGYTF. CDR3 DNA: TGTGCCTGGGAAGGACAGGGGTCTAACTATGGCTACACCTTC. The V and J genes are TRBV30 and TRBJ1-2, with 9 nucleotides matching TRBD1. From germline, CDR1 is GTSNPN and CDR2 SVGIG (reference sequence). V was clipped by 5 bases and J by 0 bases; unmatched bases: 4. This CDR3 spans 14 amino acids.

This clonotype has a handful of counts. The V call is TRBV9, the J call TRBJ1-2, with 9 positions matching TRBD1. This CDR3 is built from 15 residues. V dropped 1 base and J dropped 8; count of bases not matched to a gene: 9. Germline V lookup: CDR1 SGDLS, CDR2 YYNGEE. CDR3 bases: TGTGCCAGCAGCGTAACCCCTCAGGACAGGGGAGGCTACACCTTC. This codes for CASSVTPQDRGGYTF. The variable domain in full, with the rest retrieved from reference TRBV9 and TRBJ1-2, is DSGVTQTPKHLITATGQRVTLRCSPRSGDLSVYWYQQSLDQGLQFLIQYYNGEERAKGNILERFSAQQFPDLHSELNLSSLELGDSALYFCASSVTPQDRGGYTFGSGTRLTVV.

The CDR3 DNA reads TGTGCCTGGAGTGTACTACTATATGGCTACACCTTC. Protein product: CAWSVLLYGYTF. The V gene is TRBV30, the J gene TRBJ1-2; no definite D call. The CDR3 sequence is 12 residues long. The V gene lost 0 bases and the J gene lost 5 bases, with 7 bases spanning the gap. Germline CDR1 and CDR2: GTSNPN and SVGIG (reference sequence).

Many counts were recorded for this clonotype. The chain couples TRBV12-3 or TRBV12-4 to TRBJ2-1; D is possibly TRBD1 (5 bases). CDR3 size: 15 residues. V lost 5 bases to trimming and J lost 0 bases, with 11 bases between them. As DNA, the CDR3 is TGTGCCAGCAGTCTCCAGGGTGGCTCCTACAATGAGCAGTTCTTC. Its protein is CASSLQGGSYNEQFF.

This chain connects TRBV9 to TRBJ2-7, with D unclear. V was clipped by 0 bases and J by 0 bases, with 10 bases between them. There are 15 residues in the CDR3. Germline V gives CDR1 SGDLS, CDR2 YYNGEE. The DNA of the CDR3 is TGTGCCAGCAGCGTAGATATGGGAAGCTCCTACGAGCAGTACTTC. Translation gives CASSVDMGSSYEQYF.

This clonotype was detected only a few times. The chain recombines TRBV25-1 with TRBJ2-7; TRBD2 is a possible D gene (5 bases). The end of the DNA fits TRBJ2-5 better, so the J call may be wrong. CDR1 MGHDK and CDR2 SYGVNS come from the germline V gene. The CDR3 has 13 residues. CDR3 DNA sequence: TGTGCCAGCAGTCTCGCGGGTGCGGGGACCCAGTACTTC. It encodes CASSLAGAGTQYF.

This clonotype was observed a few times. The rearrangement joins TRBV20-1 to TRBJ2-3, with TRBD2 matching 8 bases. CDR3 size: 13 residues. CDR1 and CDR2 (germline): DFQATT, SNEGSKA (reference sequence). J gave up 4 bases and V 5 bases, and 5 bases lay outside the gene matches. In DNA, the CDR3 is TGCAGTGCTCGGGGGGGGGGCCCAGATACGCAGTATTTT. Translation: CSARGGGPDTQYF.

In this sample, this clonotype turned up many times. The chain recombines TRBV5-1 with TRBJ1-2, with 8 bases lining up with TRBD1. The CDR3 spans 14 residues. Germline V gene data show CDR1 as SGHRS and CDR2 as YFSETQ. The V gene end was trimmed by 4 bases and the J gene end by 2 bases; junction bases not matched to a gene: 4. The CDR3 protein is CASSAGGANYGYTF. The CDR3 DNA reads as TGCGCCAGCAGCGCAGGGGGCGCAAACTATGGCTACACCTTC. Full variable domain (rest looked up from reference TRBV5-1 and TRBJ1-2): KAGVTQTPRYLIKTRGQQVTLSCSPISGHRSVSWYQQTPGQGLQFLFEYFSETQRNKGNFPGRFSGRQFSNSRSEMNVSTLELGDSALYLCASSAGGANYGYTFGSGTRLTVV.

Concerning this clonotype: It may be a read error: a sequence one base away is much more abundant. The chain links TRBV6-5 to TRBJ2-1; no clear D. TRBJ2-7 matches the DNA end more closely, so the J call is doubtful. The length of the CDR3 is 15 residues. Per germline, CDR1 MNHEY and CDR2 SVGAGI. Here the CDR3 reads CASSRRWASYNEQYF. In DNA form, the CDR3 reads TGTGCCAGCAGTCGCCGGTGGGCCTCCTACAATGAGCAGTACTTC.

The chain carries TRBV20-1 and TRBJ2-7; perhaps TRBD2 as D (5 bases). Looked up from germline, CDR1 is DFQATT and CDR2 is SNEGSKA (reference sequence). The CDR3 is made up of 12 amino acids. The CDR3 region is CGLPRGPGEQYF. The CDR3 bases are TGCGGGCTCCCCCGGGGTCCTGGCGAGCAGTACTTC.

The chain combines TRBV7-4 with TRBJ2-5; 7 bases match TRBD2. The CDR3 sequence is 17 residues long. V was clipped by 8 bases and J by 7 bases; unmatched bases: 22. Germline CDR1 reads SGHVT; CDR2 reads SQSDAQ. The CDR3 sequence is CASQHIRFHSGGGTQYF. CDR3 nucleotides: TGTGCCAGCCAACATATAAGGTTTCACAGCGGCGGGGGGACCCAGTACTTC.

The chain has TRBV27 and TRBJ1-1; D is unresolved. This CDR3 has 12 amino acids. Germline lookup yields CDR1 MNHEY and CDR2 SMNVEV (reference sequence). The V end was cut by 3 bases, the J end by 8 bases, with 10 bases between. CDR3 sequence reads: CASSFSGYEAFF. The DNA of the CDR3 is TGTGCCAGCAGTTTTTCCGGGTACGAAGCTTTCTTT.

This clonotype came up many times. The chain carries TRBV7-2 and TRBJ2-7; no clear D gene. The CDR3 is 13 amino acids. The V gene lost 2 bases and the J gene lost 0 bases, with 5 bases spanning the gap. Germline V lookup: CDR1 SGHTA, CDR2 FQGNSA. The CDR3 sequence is CASSLFSSYEQYF. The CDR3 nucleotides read TGTGCCAGCAGCTTATTCAGCTCCTACGAGCAGTACTTC.

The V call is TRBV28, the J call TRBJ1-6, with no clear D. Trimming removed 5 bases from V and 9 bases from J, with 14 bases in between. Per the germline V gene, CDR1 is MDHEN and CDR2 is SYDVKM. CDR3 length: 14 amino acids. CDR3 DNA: TGTGCCAGCAGTGCGACGGTATACGGTTCACCCCTCCACTTT. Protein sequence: CASSATVYGSPLHF.

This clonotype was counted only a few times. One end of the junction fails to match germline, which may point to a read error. CDR3 sequence: CASSLTGGYEKYF. CDR3 in DNA: TGTGCCAGCAGCCTTACAGGGGGCTACGAGAAGTACTTC. The chain links TRBV12-3 or TRBV12-4 to TRBJ2-7, with 9 positions matching TRBD1. This CDR3 region has 13 residues.

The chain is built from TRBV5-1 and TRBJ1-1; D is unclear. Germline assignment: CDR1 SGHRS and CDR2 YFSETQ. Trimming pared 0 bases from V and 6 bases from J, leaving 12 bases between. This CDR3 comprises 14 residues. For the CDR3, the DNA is TGCGCCAGCAGCTTGGTGTTAGGTTCGCCTGAAGCTTTCTTT. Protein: CASSLVLGSPEAFF.

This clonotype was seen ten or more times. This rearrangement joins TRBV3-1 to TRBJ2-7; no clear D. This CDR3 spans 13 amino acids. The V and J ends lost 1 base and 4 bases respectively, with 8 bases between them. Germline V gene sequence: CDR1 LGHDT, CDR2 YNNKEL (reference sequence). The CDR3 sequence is CASSQVWGYEQYF. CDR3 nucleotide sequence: TGTGCCAGCAGCCAAGTGTGGGGATACGAGCAGTACTTC.

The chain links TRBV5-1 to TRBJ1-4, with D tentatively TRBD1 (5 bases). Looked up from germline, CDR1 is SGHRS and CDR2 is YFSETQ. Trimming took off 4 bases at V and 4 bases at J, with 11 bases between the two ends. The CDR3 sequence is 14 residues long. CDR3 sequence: CASSPGQLNEKLFF. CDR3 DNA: TGCGCCAGCAGCCCAGGACAACTTAATGAAAAACTGTTTTTT.

Here the CDR3 DNA reads TGCAGTGCCCCGCCCCGGGACAGGGGCTTGCACGAGCAGTACTTC. This encodes CSAPPRDRGLHEQYF. The V and J genes are TRBV20-1 and TRBJ2-7; 10 bases map to TRBD1. J gave up 5 bases and V 6 bases, and 13 bases lay outside the gene matches. CDR1 DFQATT and CDR2 SNEGSKA come from the germline V gene (reference sequence). This CDR3 region has 15 residues.

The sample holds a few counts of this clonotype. The CDR3 spells CASSQDRTFQRNYGYTF. In DNA form, the CDR3 reads TGCGCCAGCAGCCAAGATCGCACCTTCCAGAGGAACTATGGCTACACCTTC. The V call is TRBV4-1, the J call TRBJ1-2, with unresolved D. With 0 bases removed from V and 2 bases from J, the gap between germline ends came to 16 bases. This CDR3 contains 17 residues. CDR1 and CDR2 from the germline V gene are MGHRA and YSYEKL.

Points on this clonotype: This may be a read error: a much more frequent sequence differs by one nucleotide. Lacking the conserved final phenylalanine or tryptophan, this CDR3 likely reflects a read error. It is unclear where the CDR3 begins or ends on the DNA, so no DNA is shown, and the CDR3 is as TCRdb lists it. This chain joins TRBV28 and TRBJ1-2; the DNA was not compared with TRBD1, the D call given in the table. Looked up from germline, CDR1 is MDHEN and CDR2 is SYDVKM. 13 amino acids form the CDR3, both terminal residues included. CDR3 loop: CATPGTTNYGYTC.

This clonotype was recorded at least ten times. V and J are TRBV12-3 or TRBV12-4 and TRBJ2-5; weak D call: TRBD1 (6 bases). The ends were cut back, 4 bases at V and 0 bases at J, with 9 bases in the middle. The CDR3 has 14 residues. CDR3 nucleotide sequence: TGTGCCAGCAGTTCTAACAGGGACCAAGAGACCCAGTACTTC. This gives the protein CASSSNRDQETQYF.